This entry is about one T cell receptor (beta chain). No antigen is known for it. The input lacks base qualities; no much larger clone sits a single base away. The CDR3 regions of human TCRbeta chains were analyzed by immunosequencing. Regarding the original processing steps: TCRs in the repertoires were compared against a reference library of SARS-CoV-2-specific TCRs that had been generated with the MIRA antigen-specificity platform. Breadth was defined as the fraction of unique TCRs that were SARS-CoV-2-associated, and depth was defined as the fraction of total T cells that were SARS-CoV-2-associated. Using the MIRA data, every spike-specific TCR was mapped to the spike region that the TCR reacted to and assigned to either a CD4 or a CD8 class. Log10-transformed breadth and depth values were compared by one-way ANOVA with Sidak's multiple comparisons tests. TCRdb took this table from immuneACCESS and kept in-frame rearrangements with V and J called. Such tables lack part of the clones; where checked against another copy, unresolved V genes explain under half of the gap, and the rest is unexplained. The D gene and trimming were derived from the DNA, and the V and J assignments and clone size from that table. This sample is represented by 80,000 or so clones; just under 90% of them were singletons. Of the sample, around 5% falls within the top ten clones.

The CDR3 spans 15 residues, from the cysteine through the phenylalanine. Only the CDR3 DNA stays, 45 bases, in frame from base 1. Compared with germline, V lacks 7 bases and J lacks 3 bases; bases without a gene match: 5. The germline V gene gives CDR1 as MGHRA and CDR2 as YSYEKL. The sample originates from a study of T cell responses to AZD1222 COVID-19 vaccine (dated by TCRdb to about 2021). Study-wide context: AZD1222 recipients with second doses at about 4 weeks or about 12 weeks were pooled, because spike-specific TCR depth and breadth did not differ between schedules. Trial participants were enrolled by age into subgroups of 18-55, 56-69 and 70-plus years, and around 150, 28 and 57 TCR-sequenced participants, respectively, were included in these subgroups. A total of about 250 trial participants underwent TCR sequencing, of whom about 200 had received two doses of AZD1222 and some 25 had received two doses of the MenACWY control vaccine.

Explained via the paper, the time point label denotes: baseline before first vaccination. Vaccinee samples were obtained from the UK trials COV001 and COV002, which included a single-blind randomized controlled phase 2/3 trial of AZD1222 (ChAdOx1 nCoV-19) in healthy adults. Trial participant PBMC samples were collected at day 0 and day 28 after the second dose for TCRbeta chain sequencing. What the study reported, not specific to this receptor: Because no day 14 peak-response samples were available, repertoires were characterized only after the peak T cell response. Conclusions about previously exposed vaccinees are limited, since just five to seven AZD1222 recipients were seropositive for SARS-CoV-2 at baseline. Participants were mostly white British, with more females than males. The authors suggested clonal diversity may have been underestimated. The 56-69-year group was small, and its depth increase did not reach significance, likely because of low power. Reportedly, almost half of the unique spike-specific TCRs recognized epitopes lying outside the regions that are mutated in the B.1.351 and B.1.1.7 variants. After two AZD1222 doses, both the breadth and the depth of spike-specific TCRs were significantly higher than at day 0 and than in MenACWY recipients. CD4 TCRs associated with the vaccine covered the entire spike protein, and the dominant responses were in regions 160-218 and 743-854.

The origin of this receptor is an adult in good health. The rearranged segments are TRBV4-1 and TRBJ2-3; TRBD2 fits 12 bases in the junction. The sample was peripheral blood, taken on day 0 of AZD1222 vaccination. The DNA is as follows: TGCGCCAGCAACCTAGCGGGGGGGCCAACAGATACGCAGTATTTT. It translates as CASNLAGGPTDTQYF.